This T cell receptor (beta chain) was profiled in a study of technical replicates of blood from a handful of donors (TCRdb year 2017). About this clone itself: It has no known antigen specificity. No qualities accompany the bases; no much larger clone lies one base away.

Library preparation was by the immunoSEQ multiplex PCR assay. This immuneACCESS table, as held by TCRdb, lists in-frame sequences with V and J called but not all clones. Of the missing ones, under half trace to an unresolved V gene in checked studies; the others have no known cause. The sample contains tens of thousands of clones, about 94% of them found a single time. The ten largest make up around 3% of the sample. According to the germline V gene, CDR1 reads SGDLS and CDR2 reads YYNGEE. V is trimmed back by 0 bases and J by 0 bases, and the junction contains 6 bases that no gene match accounts for. From the cysteine through the phenylalanine, the CDR3 covers 19 amino acids. The only DNA kept is the CDR3, 57 bases in frame from the first base.

The material sequenced was PBMCs. The sequence was obtained from a human donor in good health. Some clones in this sample may be carry-over from other donors' samples. Recombination connected TRBV9 to TRBJ2-3, with 14 bases in between that match TRBD2. The nucleotide sequence is TGTGCCAGCAGCGTAGGACTAGCGGGAGGGCGAGTTAGCACAGATACGCAGTATTTT. This gives the protein CASSVGLAGGRVSTDTQYF.